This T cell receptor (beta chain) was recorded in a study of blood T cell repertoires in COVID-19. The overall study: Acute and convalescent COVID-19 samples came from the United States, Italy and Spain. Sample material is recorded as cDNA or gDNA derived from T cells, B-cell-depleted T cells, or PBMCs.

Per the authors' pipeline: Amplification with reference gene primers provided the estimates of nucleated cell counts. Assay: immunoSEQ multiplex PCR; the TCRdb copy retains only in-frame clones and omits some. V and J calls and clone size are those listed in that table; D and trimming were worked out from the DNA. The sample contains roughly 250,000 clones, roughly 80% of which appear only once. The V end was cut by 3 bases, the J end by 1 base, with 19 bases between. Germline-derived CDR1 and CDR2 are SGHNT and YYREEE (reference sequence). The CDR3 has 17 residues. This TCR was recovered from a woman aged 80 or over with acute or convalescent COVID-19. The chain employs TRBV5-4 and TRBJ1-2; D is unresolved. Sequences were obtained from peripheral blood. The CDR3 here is CASSSLGGGLSNYGYTF. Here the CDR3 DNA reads TGTGCCAGCAGCTCCCTAGGTGGTGGCCTTAGTAACTATGGCTACACCTTC.